Following are 13 T cell receptor beta chains from one sample sequenced in a study of identical twins. Each CDR3 protein gets one entry after TCRdb re-called the 5' RACE reads with MiXCR. Of about 810,000 distinct CDR3 sequences listed, around 12% are singletons. This same sample was also part of a study on yellow fever vaccine responses in identical twins.

The sequencing input was PBMCs. The receptors were gathered from a woman under 30 in good health.

Concerning this clonotype: A much larger clone differs from this one at a single base, so this may be a read error. The rearrangement links TRBV29-1 to TRBJ2-3; a possible D gene is TRBD2 (6 bases). Germline V gives CDR1 SQVTM, CDR2 ANQGSEA. This CDR3 is built from 13 residues. Written as DNA, the CDR3 is TGCAGCGTTTGGCGGGACGAAACAGATACGCATTATTTT. It translates to CSVWRDETDTHYF.

This chain links TRBV20-1 with TRBJ2-1; TRBD1 matches 10 bases. Germline CDR1 reads DFQATT; CDR2 reads SNEGSKA (reference sequence). With V trimmed by 5 bases and J by 7 bases, 11 bases remained unmatched. This CDR3 comprises 15 residues. The CDR3: CSAEGGTGVYNEQFF. The CDR3 region has the DNA TGCAGTGCTGAGGGGGGGACAGGGGTCTATAATGAGCAGTTCTTC.

This clonotype occurred a few times. The chain has TRBV27 and TRBJ2-5, with 7 nucleotides matching TRBD1. Germline V gives CDR1 MNHEY, CDR2 SMNVEV (reference sequence). The CDR3 runs to 15 residues. J gave up 5 bases and V 8 bases, and 14 bases lay outside the gene matches. The CDR3 DNA sequence: TGTGCCAGCGCCTATTTTACAGGGGCGAGGGAGACCCAGTACTTC. Residues: CASAYFTGARETQYF.

Ten or more counts support this clonotype. The chain couples TRBV12-3 or TRBV12-4 to TRBJ2-7, with 7 nucleotides matching TRBD2. The CDR3 covers 14 residues. With 7 bases clipped from V and 2 bases from J, the junction kept 8 bases outside the gene matches. In DNA form, the CDR3 reads TGTGCCAGCACCCCAGCGGGACTCACCTACGAGCAGTACTTC. Translating gives CASTPAGLTYEQYF.

The chain recombines TRBV5-1 with TRBJ2-7; 7 nucleotides line up with TRBD1. The CDR3 has 18 amino acids. With 0 bases clipped from V and 6 bases from J, the junction kept 18 bases outside the gene matches. Per germline, CDR1 SGHRS and CDR2 YFSETQ. The CDR3 protein is CASSLVGTEVLRGIEQYF. CDR3 sequence (DNA): TGCGCCAGCAGCTTGGTAGGGACAGAGGTCTTGAGGGGTATCGAGCAGTACTTC. Supplemented by reference TRBV5-1 and TRBJ2-7, the full variable domain reads KAGVTQTPRYLIKTRGQQVTLSCSPISGHRSVSWYQQTPGQGLQFLFEYFSETQRNKGNFPGRFSGRQFSNSRSEMNVSTLELGDSALYLCASSLVGTEVLRGIEQYFGPGTRLTVT.

This clonotype was seen many times. The rearrangement links TRBV4-1 to TRBJ1-2; D is possibly TRBD1 (6 bases). Trimming left V 4 bases short and J 2 bases short, with 11 bases between. The CDR3 is 14 amino acids. The germline CDR1 and CDR2 sequences are MGHRA and YSYEKL. Written as DNA, the CDR3 is TGCGCCAGCAGCCGGACAGCGGAAAACTATGGCTACACCTTC. Its translation: CASSRTAENYGYTF.

The V gene is TRBV4-1, the J gene TRBJ1-1; D is possibly TRBD1 (6 bases). There are 15 residues in the CDR3. The germline V gene has CDR1 MGHRA and CDR2 YSYEKL. V dropped 1 base and J dropped 6 bases, with 15 bases sitting between them. CDR3 nucleotide sequence: TGCGCCAGCAGCCAAGTTCCCAGGGGAATGGCTGAAGCTTTCTTT. It yields the protein CASSQVPRGMAEAFF.

The CDR3 region is CASSFPSETDTQYF. As DNA, the CDR3 is TGTGCCAGCAGCTTCCCTAGCGAGACAGATACGCAGTATTTT. The genes are TRBV13 and TRBJ2-3, with a possible D match to TRBD2 (6 bases). Trimming pared 3 bases from V and 3 bases from J, leaving 10 bases between. Per the germline V gene, CDR1 is PRHDT and CDR2 is FYEKMQ (reference sequence). There are 14 residues in the CDR3.

The V gene is TRBV12-3 or TRBV12-4, the J gene TRBJ2-3, with D tentatively TRBD2 (6 bases). The CDR3 has 13 residues. V lost 6 bases and J 8 bases, leaving 15 bases between the germline ends. The CDR3 is CASRGSGESTQYF. The CDR3 bases are TGTGCCAGCAGGGGCTCGGGGGAAAGTACGCAGTATTTT.

This clonotype appeared a few times. This chain uses TRBV3-1 with TRBJ1-2; no clear D. The germline gives CDR1 LGHDT, CDR2 YNNKEL (reference sequence). The CDR3 loop spans 14 amino acids. V lost 1 base, J lost 5 bases, and 11 bases lay in between. The CDR3 protein is CASSQGGSEYGYTF. The CDR3 DNA reads TGTGCCAGCAGCCAAGGTGGATCCGAGTATGGCTACACCTTC.

The genes are TRBV12-3 or TRBV12-4 and TRBJ2-5, with D perhaps TRBD1 or TRBD2 (6 bases each). The V and J ends lost 5 bases and 3 bases respectively, with 25 bases between them. The CDR3 runs 18 residues. This CDR3 reads CASSPEVAEGGLEETQYF. The CDR3 nucleotides read TGTGCCAGCAGTCCCGAGGTAGCGGAGGGGGGTTTAGAAGAGACCCAGTACTTC.

The chain is built from TRBV20-1 and TRBJ1-4; D perhaps matches TRBD1 (5 bases). The V and J ends lost 5 bases and 4 bases respectively, with 14 bases between them. CDR1 and CDR2 (germline): DFQATT, SNEGSKA (reference sequence). This CDR3 has 14 residues. The chain's CDR3 is CSAGTDGYNEKLFF. CDR3 bases: TGCAGTGCTGGGACGGATGGATATAATGAAAAACTGTTTTTT.

This clonotype was seen repeatedly, ten times or more. Germline and junction disagree at one end, which may indicate a read error. This chain links TRBV10-2 with TRBJ2-3, with 8 bases that match TRBD1. Germline CDR1 is WSHSY and CDR2 is SAAADI. The CDR3 runs to 15 residues. CDR3: CASNEVRQGSDTQYF. Here the CDR3 DNA reads TGCGCCAGCAATGAGGTTCGACAGGGGTCAGATACGCAGTATTTT.